This T cell receptor beta chain was retrieved from a study of memory CD4+ T cells and cytomegalovirus serostatus. Study findings and constraints: Of more than 150 reported CMV TCRbeta sequences, under 70 were found in memory CD4+ repertoires.

The sort gate was single viable CD3+CD4+CD8-CD45RO+ cells for memory CD4+ T cells. Donors' CMV status reflects serum IgG against pp150, pp28, p38, p52. In the source study's methods: Out-of-frame sequences were removed, leaving 2,204,828 distinct TCRbeta sequences. The table came from immunoSEQ multiplex PCR; TCRdb's copy has only in-frame clones and leaves some out. V and J calls plus clone size are reproduced from that table; the DNA served to infer D and trimming. The sample contains 35,000 to 40,000 clones, roughly 85% of which appear only once. This clone was counted only a few times. Its antigen is not identified. With V trimmed by 3 bases and J by 6 bases, 5 bases remained unmatched. CDR1 MNHNS and CDR2 SASEGT come from the germline V gene. This CDR3 region has 14 residues.

The chain links TRBV6-1 to TRBJ1-5; TRBD1 aligns across 7 bases. The sequence was obtained from an adult in good health and CMV-seropositive. The sample comprised memory CD4+ T cells from blood. In nucleotides, the CDR3 is TGTGCCAGCAGTGAGCGACAGGGATCTCAGCCCCAGCATTTT. Translated, it gives CASSERQGSQPQHF.